The sequence of this TCR beta chain was determined in a study of T cell clonality in common variable immunodeficiency. Repertoires were generated with immunoSEQ multiplex PCR, while TCRdb's copy carries only in-frame clones and drops some. The sample presents around 30,000 clones, none singletons. Study outcomes and limitations: CVID subjects showed higher TCRbeta clonality than healthy controls. In common variable immunodeficiency, TCR beta chains reportedly carried fewer deletions and N-nucleotide insertions.

Germline CDR1 is SGHVS and CDR2 is FNYEAQ. The CDR3 contains 14 residues. V lost 2 bases to trimming and J lost 8 bases; unmatched junction nucleotides: 5. With regard to this clone: Its antigen is still unknown. The observed sequence ends 3 residues before the CDR3 terminus, with the missing tail filled in from the germline J gene.

Diagnosis required reduced IgG, IgA and/or IgM with specific antibody deficiency. Most patients and controls had Caucasian heritage. Sequencing input: peripheral blood mononuclear cells. The chain carries TRBV7-6 and TRBJ2-1; 8 positions agree with TRBD1. The receptor comes from a human donor with common variable immunodeficiency. The CDR3 spells CASSLKYRGDEQFF. Partial CDR3 DNA: TGTGCCAGCAGCTTAAAATACAGGGGGGATGAG.